The sequence of this TCR beta chain was determined in a study of T-cell memory formation after mild COVID-19. Study summary: The study found TCR clusters largely donor specific.

Concerning this clonotype itself: Its antigen is undetermined. Since the CDR3 does not end with the conserved phenylalanine or tryptophan, this likely comes from a read error.

TCRdb called the 5' RACE reads again in MiXCR, with one record for every CDR3 protein. The sample shows roughly 150,000 distinct CDR3 sequences, 14% of them seen only once. Trimming took 1 base from V and 3 from J, leaving 9 bases between them. The CDR3 is 14 amino acids. Germline assignment: CDR1 ENHRY and CDR2 SYGVKD. Study findings and constraints: Researchers found some responding clones in pre-infection memory, a sign that cross-reactive memory joined.

The rearrangement links TRBV10-3 to TRBJ2-5, with D unclear. The receptor's source is an adult woman who had mild COVID-19 (a few samples of this study predate the infection). Cell type and time point are not known. The sequenced sample was PBMCs or a T cell subset sorted from them (not recorded which). The CDR3 sequence is CAISEWGLEETQYL. The CDR3, as DNA: TGTGCCATCAGTGAGTGGGGTCTAGAAGAGACCCAGTACTTA.